This T cell receptor (beta chain) appears in the sequencing data of a study of T cells after posttransplantation cyclophosphamide (dated by TCRdb to 2016 to 2017). About the investigation overall: The study tracked T cell repertoire reconstitution by TRB sequencing after myeloablative bone marrow transplantation using posttransplantation cyclophosphamide as GVHD prophylaxis. Antigen receptor sequencing was done on samples from 35 to 40 PTCy-treated patients and from under 20 related bone marrow donors of those patients. Blood from all 30 or so PTCy patients with 1-year posttransplant specimens was subjected to TRB sequencing. In 3 patients, TRB sequencing was also performed on up to 3 more blood samples taken 2 to 5.2 years after transplant, and in a handful of patients, pretransplant blood was also TRB-sequenced. Because TRA and TRB clonality correlated tightly in several samples, later TCR analyses were limited to TRB. Public TRB sequences were queried against a database of over 3,000 sequences associated with responses to pathogens, tumor antigens, self-antigens and alloantigens. Study-wide conclusions, independent of this receptor: Across approximately 41 patients, TRB clonality was highly associated with recipient CMV seropositivity and CMV reactivation, and PTCy diversity was similar to diversity in CNI/methotrexate controls. The TRB repertoires of T cells infiltrating skin or GI tract showed only limited overlap with the TRB repertoires of T cells in blood. Donor-recipient similarity was low at 1-2 months but rose over the first year, and later blood repertoires were often dominated by donor CD8+ memory clones.

From a lookup of the germline V gene (reference sequence), CDR1 and CDR2 are LNHDA and SQIVND. CDR3 length: 13 amino acids, cysteine to phenylalanine. CDR3 DNA is the only sequence kept; it has 39 bases, read in frame from the first base. Clipping removes 4 bases from V and 7 bases from J, with 5 as the unmatched junction base count. What the treatment or condition label conveys for this sample: high-dose cyclophosphamide on days +3 and +4 as single-agent GVHD prophylaxis. For conditioning, the PTCy patients got busulfan and fludarabine, then a related or unrelated marrow graft, followed by cyclophosphamide on days +3 and +4. PTCy-treated patients were drawn from a prospective multi-institutional clinical trial. Peripheral blood and bone marrow mononuclear cells were isolated by Ficoll-Hypaque density centrifugation and were cryopreserved. There are many counts of this clone. Its target antigen remains unknown. Base qualities are not recorded, but no much larger clone differs from it by a single base.

Genomic DNA was used for TRB sequencing, which was performed with the immunoSEQ assay at survey resolution or with the hsTCRB kit. In the original analysis: The immunoSEQ software handled initial read processing, and the LymphoSeq R package was used for repertoire analyses. Clonality was calculated as 1 minus normalized Shannon entropy, and the Gini coefficient was also calculated for each TRB dataset. To infer phenotypes in unsorted samples, TRB sequences from sorted subsets of the recipient or donor were mapped onto the unsorted samples of the same recipient. The source is immuneACCESS, and TCRdb retained only in-frame sequences with V and J called. Part of the clones is not carried over; for the studies checked, unresolved V genes explain less than half of this, and the remainder is unexplained. The DNA was the basis for D and trimming; V, J and clone size are from that table. Listed for this sample are approximately 7,900 clones, none observed only a single time. Roughly 5.5% of the sample is taken by the ten largest.

Sequenced material: PBMCs, taken after an allogeneic stem cell transplant with post-transplant cyclophosphamide. In this chain, TRBV19 is recombined with TRBJ1-2; TRBD1 matches 8 bases in the middle. This TCR was sampled from a male patient younger than 45 who received an allogeneic stem cell transplant from an unrelated donor, was CMV-positive, and had acute and chronic GVHD. Following transplantation, T cells from the graft donor may be among those present. The CDR3 corresponds to CASSNPDRAGYTF. The DNA sequence reads TGTGCCAGTAGTAATCCGGACAGGGCTGGCTACACCTTC.